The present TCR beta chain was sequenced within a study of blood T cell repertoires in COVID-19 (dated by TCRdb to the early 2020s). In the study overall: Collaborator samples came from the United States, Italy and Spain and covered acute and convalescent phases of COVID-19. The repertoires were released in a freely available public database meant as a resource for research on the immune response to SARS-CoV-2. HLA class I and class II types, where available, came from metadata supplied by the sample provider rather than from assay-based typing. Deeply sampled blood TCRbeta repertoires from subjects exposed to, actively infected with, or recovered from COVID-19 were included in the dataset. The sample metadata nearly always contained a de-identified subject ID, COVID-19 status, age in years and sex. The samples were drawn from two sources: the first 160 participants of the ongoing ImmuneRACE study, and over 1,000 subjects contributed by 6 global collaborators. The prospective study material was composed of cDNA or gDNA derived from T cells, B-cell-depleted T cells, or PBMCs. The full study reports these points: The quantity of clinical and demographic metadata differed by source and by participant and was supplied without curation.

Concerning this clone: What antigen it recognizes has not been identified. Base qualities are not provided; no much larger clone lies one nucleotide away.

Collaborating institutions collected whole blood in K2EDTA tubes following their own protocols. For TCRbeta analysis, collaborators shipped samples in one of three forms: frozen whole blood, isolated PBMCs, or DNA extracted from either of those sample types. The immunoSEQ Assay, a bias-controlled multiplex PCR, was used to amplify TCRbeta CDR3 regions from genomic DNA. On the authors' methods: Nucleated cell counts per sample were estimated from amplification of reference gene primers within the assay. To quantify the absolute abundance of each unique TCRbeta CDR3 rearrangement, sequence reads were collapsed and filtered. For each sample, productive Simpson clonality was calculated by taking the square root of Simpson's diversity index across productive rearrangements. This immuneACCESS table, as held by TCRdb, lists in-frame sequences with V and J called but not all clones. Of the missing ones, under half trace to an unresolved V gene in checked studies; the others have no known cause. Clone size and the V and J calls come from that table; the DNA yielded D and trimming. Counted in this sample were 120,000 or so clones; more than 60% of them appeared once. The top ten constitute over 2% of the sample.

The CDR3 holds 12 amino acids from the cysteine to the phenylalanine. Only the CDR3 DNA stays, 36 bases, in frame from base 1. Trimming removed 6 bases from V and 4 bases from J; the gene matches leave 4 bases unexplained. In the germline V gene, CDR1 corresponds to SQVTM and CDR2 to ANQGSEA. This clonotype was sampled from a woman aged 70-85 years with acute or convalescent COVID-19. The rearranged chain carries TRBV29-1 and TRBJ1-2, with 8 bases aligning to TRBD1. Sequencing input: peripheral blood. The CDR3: CSVDRVSYGYTF. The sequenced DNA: TGCAGCGTGGACAGGGTTAGCTATGGCTACACCTTC.